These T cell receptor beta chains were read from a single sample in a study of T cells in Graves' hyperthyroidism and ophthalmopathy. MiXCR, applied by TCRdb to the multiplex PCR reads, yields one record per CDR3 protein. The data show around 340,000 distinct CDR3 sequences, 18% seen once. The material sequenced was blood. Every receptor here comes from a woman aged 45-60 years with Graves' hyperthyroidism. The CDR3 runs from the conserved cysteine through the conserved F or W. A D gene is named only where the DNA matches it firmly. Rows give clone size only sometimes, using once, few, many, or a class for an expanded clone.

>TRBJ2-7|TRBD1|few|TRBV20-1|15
TGCAGTGCTAGAGATGGGACAGCAACGGCCTACGAGCAGTACTTC
CSARDGTATAYEQYF
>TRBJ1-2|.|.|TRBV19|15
TGTGCCAGTAGAGAGAACGGGGAAAAGGTCTATGGCTACACCTTC
CASRENGEKVYGYTF
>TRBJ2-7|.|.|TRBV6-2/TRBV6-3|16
TGTGCCAGCAGTTACTCGAGTAGCACAAGCTCCTACGAGCAGTACTTC
CASSYSSSTSSYEQYF
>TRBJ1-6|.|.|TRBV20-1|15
TGCAGTGCTAGCTATCGCGGGGGGCTCGATTCACCCCTCCACTTT
CSASYRGGLDSPLHF
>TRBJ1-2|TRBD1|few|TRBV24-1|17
TGTGCCACCAGTGATTCGTCCGGGACAGAACCCTTATATGGCTACACCTTC
CATSDSSGTEPLYGYTF
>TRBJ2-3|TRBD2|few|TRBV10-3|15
TGTGCCATCAGCCTGGGAGGGTCTAGCACAGATACGCAGTATTTT
CAISLGGSSTDTQYF
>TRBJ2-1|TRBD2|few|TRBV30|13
TGTGCCTGGAGTGTAGGGCGGGAGAATGAGCAGTTCTTC
CAWSVGRENEQFF
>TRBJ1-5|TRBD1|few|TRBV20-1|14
TGCAGTGCTACGACAGGGACAAGCAATCAGCCCCAGCATTTT
CSATTGTSNQPQHF
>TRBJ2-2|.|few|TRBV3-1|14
TGTGCCAGCAGCCAGGGACGGCACACCGGGGAGCTGTTTTTT
CASSQGRHTGELFF
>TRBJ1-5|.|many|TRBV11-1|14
TGTGCCAGCAGCCAATACAGGGTTGATCAGCCCCAGCATTTT
CASSQYRVDQPQHF
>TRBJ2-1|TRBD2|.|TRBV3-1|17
TGTGCCAGCAGCCAAGAGGGAGAGCCGGGGGGGGACAATGAGCAGTTCTTC
CASSQEGEPGGDNEQFF
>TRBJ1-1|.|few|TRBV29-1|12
TGCAGCGTTGCCGGGGGGACACTGGGAGCTTTCTTT
CSVAGGTLGAFF
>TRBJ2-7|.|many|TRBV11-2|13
TGTGCCAGCAGCTTAGGGTTGCAGGGAGAGCAGTACTTC
CASSLGLQGEQYF
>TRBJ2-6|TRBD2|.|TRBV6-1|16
TGTGCCAGCAGTGTTCTAGCGGGAGATGGGGCCAACGTCCTGACTTTC
CASSVLAGDGANVLTF
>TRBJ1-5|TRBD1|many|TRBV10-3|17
TGTGCCACAGGGGAGGGACCACAGGGGGTAAGCAATCAGCCCCAGCATTTT
CATGEGPQGVSNQPQHF
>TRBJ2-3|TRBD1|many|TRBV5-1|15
TGCGCCAGCAGCCCCGGGACAGACCGCACAGATACGCAGTATTTT
CASSPGTDRTDTQYF
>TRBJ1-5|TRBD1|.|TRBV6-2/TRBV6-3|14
TGTGCCAGCAGGGGGACAGGGGGCAACCAGCCCCAGCATTTT
CASRGTGGNQPQHF
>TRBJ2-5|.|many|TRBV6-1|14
TGTGCCAGCCGTGGAGGGGGCGGGCAAGAGACCCAGTACTTC
CASRGGGGQETQYF
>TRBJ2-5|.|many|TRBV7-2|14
TGTGCCAGCAGCTTGTACGAGGGGAGAGAGACCCAGTACTTC
CASSLYEGRETQYF
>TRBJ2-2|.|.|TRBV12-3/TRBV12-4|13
TGTGCCAGCAGTCTACAGGAGACCGGGGAGCTGTTTTTT
CASSLQETGELFF
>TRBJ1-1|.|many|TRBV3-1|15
TGTGCCAGCAGCCTCCACGACGCTATGAACACTGAAGCTTTCTTT
CASSLHDAMNTEAFF
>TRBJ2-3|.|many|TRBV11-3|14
TGTGCCAGCAGCAAAGGGATATCCGGTAATACGCAGTATTTT
CASSKGISGNTQYF
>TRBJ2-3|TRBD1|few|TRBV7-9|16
TGTGCCAGCAGCCCGATAACCGGGACAGGGGGAGATACGCAGTATTTT
CASSPITGTGGDTQYF
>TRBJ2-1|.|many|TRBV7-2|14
TGTGCCAGCAGCACCCAAGGACAAGTCAATGAGCAGTTCTTC
CASSTQGQVNEQFF
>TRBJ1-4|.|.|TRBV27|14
TGTGCCAGCAGTCCGGGACTCCGTGGGGAAAAACTGTTTTTT
CASSPGLRGEKLFF
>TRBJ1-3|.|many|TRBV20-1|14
TGCAGTGCTAGAGTGATGGGATCTGGAAACACCATATATTTT
CSARVMGSGNTIYF
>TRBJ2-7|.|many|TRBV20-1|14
TGCAGTGCCCCGACGGCAGTTTCCTCCTACGAGCAGTACTTC
CSAPTAVSSYEQYF
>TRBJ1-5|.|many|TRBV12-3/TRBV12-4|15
TGTGCCAGCAGTTTAAGGGGTGGGGGAGATCAGCCCCAGCATTTT
CASSLRGGGDQPQHF